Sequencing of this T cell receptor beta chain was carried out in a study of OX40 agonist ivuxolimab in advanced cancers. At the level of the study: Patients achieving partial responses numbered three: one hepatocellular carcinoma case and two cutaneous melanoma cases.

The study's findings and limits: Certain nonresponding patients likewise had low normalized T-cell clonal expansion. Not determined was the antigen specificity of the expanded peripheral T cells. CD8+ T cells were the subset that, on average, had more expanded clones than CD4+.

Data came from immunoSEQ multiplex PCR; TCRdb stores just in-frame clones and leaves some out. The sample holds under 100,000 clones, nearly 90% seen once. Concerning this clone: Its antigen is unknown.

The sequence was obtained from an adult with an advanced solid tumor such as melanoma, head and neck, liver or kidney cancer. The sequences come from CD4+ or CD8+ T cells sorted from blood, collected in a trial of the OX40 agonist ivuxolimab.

In DNA form, the CDR3 reads TGTGCCAGTAGTATGGGGACAGGAGCCTATGAAAAACTGTTTTTT. It is translated as CASSMGTGAYEKLFF. The V and J genes are TRBV19 and TRBJ1-4; 8 bases are shared with TRBD1. The germline CDR1 and CDR2 sequences are LNHDA and SQIVND (reference sequence). Trimming removed 3 bases from V and 6 bases from J; junction bases left unmatched: 6. CDR3 size: 15 residues.